This T cell receptor beta chain was sequenced for a study of human T cells and chemical hapten exposure. Time point meaning: patch test 1, 2 weeks after DPC sensitization. Treatment described: therapeutic diphenylcyclopropenone sensitization with weekly scalp DPC. In its sample, this clonotype was seen many times. What it binds is unknown. TCRdb reprocessed the RACE reads with MiXCR, giving one entry per CDR3 protein. The profile shows a few hundred thousand distinct CDR3 sequences, approximately 4.4% of them singletons. Germline V lookup: CDR1 SQVTM, CDR2 ANQGSEA. V was shortened by 3 bases and J by 2 bases, with 10 bases between the two germline ends. The CDR3 spans 13 residues. Points from the study as a whole: Donor immune responses may differ from healthy people's, since all donors had alopecia.

The V and J genes are TRBV29-1 and TRBJ2-5, with D hard to call. This TCR was recovered from a woman in her 50s with alopecia areata. Some clones in this sample may be carry-over from other donors' samples. Sample: whole blood, taken in connection with sensitization to the hapten diphenylcyclopropenone (DPC). The CDR3 DNA is TGCAGCGTTGATGGCGGCAGACAAGAGACCCAGTACTTC. Translated, it gives CSVDGGRQETQYF.